The next 16 T cell receptor beta chains were all read from a single sample in a study of cytomegalovirus exposure and HLA in healthy donors. Profiled with immunoSEQ multiplex PCR; TCRdb holds only in-frame clones, not every one. This sample has about 98,000 clones; about 90% occur once, and the top ten carry over 6%. Sequencing used PBMCs. These receptors were obtained from a man aged 18 to 35 in good health and CMV-seropositive.

This rearrangement joins TRBV5-1 to TRBJ1-2; TRBD1 matches at 9 bases. This CDR3 is 14 amino acids long. Germline loops: CDR1 SGHRS, CDR2 YFSETQ. V lost 5 bases, J lost 4 bases, and 6 bases stayed unmatched. In nucleotides, the CDR3 is TGCGCCAGCAGACCTACAGGGGGCGCCTATGGCTACACCTTC. It yields the protein CASRPTGGAYGYTF.

CDR3 DNA sequence: TGCGCCAGCCAAATGGGGGCTTTTCAGCCCCAGCATTTT. It codes for CASQMGAFQPQHF. The J gene is TRBJ1-5, the V gene TRBV10-2; possible D gene TRBD1, 6 bases. The CDR3 is made up of 13 amino acids. V lost 8 bases, J lost 6 bases, and 14 bases lay in between. In germline, CDR1 is WSHSY, CDR2 SAAADI.

J is TRBJ2-1 and V is TRBV5-1; TRBD2 matches at 13 bases. V lost 4 bases to trimming and J lost 6 bases; unmatched junction nucleotides: 10. Germline CDR1 is SGHRS and CDR2 is YFSETQ. CDR3 length equals 17 residues. CDR3 region: CASSHLLAGGSGNEQFF. DNA of the CDR3: TGCGCCAGCAGCCACTTACTAGCGGGGGGGTCCGGCAATGAGCAGTTCTTC.

The chain recombines TRBV7-3 with TRBJ2-1, with TRBD1 matching 8 bases. This CDR3 has 14 residues. CDR1 SGHTA and CDR2 FQGTGA come from the germline V gene. The V and J ends lost 1 base and 8 bases, in that order; junction bases with no gene match: 4. The CDR3 loop is CASSLRQGSDEQFF. The CDR3 bases are TGTGCCAGCAGCTTAAGACAGGGGAGTGATGAGCAGTTCTTC. The variable domain in full, completed from reference TRBV7-3 and TRBJ2-1, reads GAGVSQTPSNKVTEKGKYVELRCDPISGHTALYWYRQSLGQGPEFLIYFQGTGAADDSGLPNDRFFAVRPEGSVSTLKIQRTERGDSAVYLCASSLRQGSDEQFFGPGTRLTVL.

This chain connects TRBV10-3 to TRBJ2-7; a weak D match, TRBD1 (6 bases). Germline assignment: CDR1 ENHRY and CDR2 SYGVKD. The CDR3 extends over 13 amino acids. Trimming shortened V by 8 bases and J by 4 bases, and 15 bases separated the two germline ends. CDR3 sequence reads: CAIQQGSKYEQYF. The CDR3, as DNA: TGTGCCATCCAACAGGGTTCTAAGTACGAGCAGTACTTC.

The chain recombines TRBV7-6 with TRBJ2-5; D not resolved. V shed 1 base and J shed 3 bases, with 3 bases lying between them. This CDR3 is 12 amino acids long. Per germline, CDR1 SGHVS and CDR2 FNYEAQ. CDR3 protein: CASSLGEETQYF. In DNA, the CDR3 is TGTGCCAGCAGCTTAGGCGAAGAGACCCAGTACTTC.

This clone was observed once. The V call is TRBV10-3, the J call TRBJ2-1, with D maybe TRBD1 (5 bases). Germline CDR1 ENHRY, CDR2 SYGVKD. Trimming cost V 3 bases and J 3 bases, with 6 bases left between them. The CDR3 sequence is 13 residues long. The CDR3 nucleotides read TGTGCCATCAGTGACAGGGACTACAATGAGCAGTTCTTC. Its protein product is CAISDRDYNEQFF.

The chain is built from TRBV19 and TRBJ1-1; D might be TRBD1 (5 bases). The CDR3 sequence is 13 residues long. V was shortened by 10 bases and J by 4 bases, with 16 bases between the two germline ends. Per the germline V gene, CDR1 is LNHDA and CDR2 is SQIVND (reference sequence). DNA of the CDR3: TGTGCCACTAGCACAGGTGCCGGCACTGAAGCTTTCTTT. Its protein product is CATSTGAGTEAFF. Variable domain in full (rest from reference TRBV19 and TRBJ1-1): DGGITQSPKYLFRKEGQNVTLSCEQNLNHDAMYWYRQDPGQGLRLIYYSQIVNDFQKGDIAEGYSVSREKKESFPLTVTSAQKNPTAFYLCATSTGAGTEAFFGQGTRLTVV.

This rearrangement joins TRBV7-8 to TRBJ2-3, with D uncertain. The germline V and J ends were trimmed by 0 bases and 2 bases, with 9 bases remaining between them. From germline, CDR1 is SGHVS and CDR2 FQNEAQ. The length of the CDR3 is 15 residues. The DNA of the CDR3 is TGTGCCAGCAGCTTAGCGTTTCTACCCACAGATACGCAGTATTTT. Amino acid sequence: CASSLAFLPTDTQYF.

The chain has TRBV10-3 and TRBJ2-5; TRBD2 is a possible D gene (6 bases). Per the germline V gene, CDR1 is ENHRY and CDR2 is SYGVKD. The germline V and J ends were trimmed by 2 bases and 2 bases, with 18 bases remaining between them. This CDR3 has 17 residues. The CDR3, as DNA: TGTGCCATCAGTGAGGCCCCCTGGGGAGGCGGACAAGAGACCCAGTACTTC. Protein product: CAISEAPWGGGQETQYF.

The chain carries TRBV7-2 and TRBJ2-1; 8 bases align to TRBD2. The CDR3 runs to 12 residues. Germline V gene data show CDR1 as SGHTA and CDR2 as FQGNSA. The trim removed 2 bases at V and 12 bases at J, leaving 3 bases unmatched. CDR3 protein: CASSLSGLAQFF. The CDR3 nucleotides read TGTGCCAGCAGCTTATCCGGACTAGCGCAGTTCTTC.

The V call is TRBV7-9, the J call TRBJ1-3; 7 bases line up with TRBD1. V lost 5 bases, J lost 4 bases, and 8 bases stayed unmatched. CDR3 length equals 15 residues. Germline values: CDR1 SEHNR, CDR2 FQNEAQ (reference sequence). CDR3 loop: CASSPLGTAGNTIYF. The CDR3 DNA follows: TGTGCCAGCAGCCCACTGGGGACAGCAGGAAACACCATATATTTT.

The gene calls are TRBV18 and TRBJ1-1; TRBD1 matches at 8 bases. Germline CDR1 KGHSH, CDR2 LQKENI. CDR3 size: 15 residues. V lost 1 base to trimming and J lost 1 base; unmatched junction nucleotides: 2. CDR3 DNA: TGTGCCAGCTCACCACGGACAGGGACGAACACTGAAGCTTTCTTT. Translating gives CASSPRTGTNTEAFF.

The V and J genes are TRBV27 and TRBJ1-5; 10 bases map to TRBD1. CDR3 length: 17 residues. V gave up 5 bases and J gave up 3 bases; unmatched junction bases: 10. CDR1 and CDR2 from the germline V gene are MNHEY and SMNVEV (reference sequence). CDR3: CASSENWTGGFNQPQHF. DNA for the CDR3: TGTGCCAGCAGTGAGAACTGGACAGGGGGGTTCAATCAGCCCCAGCATTTT.

The chain combines TRBV27 with TRBJ1-5; 7 bases align to TRBD1. The length of the CDR3 is 16 residues. Germline V CDR1 and CDR2: MNHEY, SMNVEV (reference sequence). V dropped 6 bases and J dropped 3; count of bases not matched to a gene: 11. The CDR3 sequence is CASRRHGTETNQPQHF. In DNA form, the CDR3 reads TGTGCCAGCAGACGCCACGGGACAGAAACCAATCAGCCCCAGCATTTT.

This clone has just one count. This chain connects TRBV10-1 to TRBJ2-1; 10 bases map to TRBD2. V lost 11 bases and J lost 6; bases outside the gene matches: 10. Germline V gene sequence: CDR1 WNHNN, CDR2 SYGVQD (reference sequence). The CDR3 length is 14 residues. As DNA, the CDR3 is TGCGCCTGGAACAGACTAGCGGGCGGCAATGAGCAGTTCTTC. As protein: CAWNRLAGGNEQFF.